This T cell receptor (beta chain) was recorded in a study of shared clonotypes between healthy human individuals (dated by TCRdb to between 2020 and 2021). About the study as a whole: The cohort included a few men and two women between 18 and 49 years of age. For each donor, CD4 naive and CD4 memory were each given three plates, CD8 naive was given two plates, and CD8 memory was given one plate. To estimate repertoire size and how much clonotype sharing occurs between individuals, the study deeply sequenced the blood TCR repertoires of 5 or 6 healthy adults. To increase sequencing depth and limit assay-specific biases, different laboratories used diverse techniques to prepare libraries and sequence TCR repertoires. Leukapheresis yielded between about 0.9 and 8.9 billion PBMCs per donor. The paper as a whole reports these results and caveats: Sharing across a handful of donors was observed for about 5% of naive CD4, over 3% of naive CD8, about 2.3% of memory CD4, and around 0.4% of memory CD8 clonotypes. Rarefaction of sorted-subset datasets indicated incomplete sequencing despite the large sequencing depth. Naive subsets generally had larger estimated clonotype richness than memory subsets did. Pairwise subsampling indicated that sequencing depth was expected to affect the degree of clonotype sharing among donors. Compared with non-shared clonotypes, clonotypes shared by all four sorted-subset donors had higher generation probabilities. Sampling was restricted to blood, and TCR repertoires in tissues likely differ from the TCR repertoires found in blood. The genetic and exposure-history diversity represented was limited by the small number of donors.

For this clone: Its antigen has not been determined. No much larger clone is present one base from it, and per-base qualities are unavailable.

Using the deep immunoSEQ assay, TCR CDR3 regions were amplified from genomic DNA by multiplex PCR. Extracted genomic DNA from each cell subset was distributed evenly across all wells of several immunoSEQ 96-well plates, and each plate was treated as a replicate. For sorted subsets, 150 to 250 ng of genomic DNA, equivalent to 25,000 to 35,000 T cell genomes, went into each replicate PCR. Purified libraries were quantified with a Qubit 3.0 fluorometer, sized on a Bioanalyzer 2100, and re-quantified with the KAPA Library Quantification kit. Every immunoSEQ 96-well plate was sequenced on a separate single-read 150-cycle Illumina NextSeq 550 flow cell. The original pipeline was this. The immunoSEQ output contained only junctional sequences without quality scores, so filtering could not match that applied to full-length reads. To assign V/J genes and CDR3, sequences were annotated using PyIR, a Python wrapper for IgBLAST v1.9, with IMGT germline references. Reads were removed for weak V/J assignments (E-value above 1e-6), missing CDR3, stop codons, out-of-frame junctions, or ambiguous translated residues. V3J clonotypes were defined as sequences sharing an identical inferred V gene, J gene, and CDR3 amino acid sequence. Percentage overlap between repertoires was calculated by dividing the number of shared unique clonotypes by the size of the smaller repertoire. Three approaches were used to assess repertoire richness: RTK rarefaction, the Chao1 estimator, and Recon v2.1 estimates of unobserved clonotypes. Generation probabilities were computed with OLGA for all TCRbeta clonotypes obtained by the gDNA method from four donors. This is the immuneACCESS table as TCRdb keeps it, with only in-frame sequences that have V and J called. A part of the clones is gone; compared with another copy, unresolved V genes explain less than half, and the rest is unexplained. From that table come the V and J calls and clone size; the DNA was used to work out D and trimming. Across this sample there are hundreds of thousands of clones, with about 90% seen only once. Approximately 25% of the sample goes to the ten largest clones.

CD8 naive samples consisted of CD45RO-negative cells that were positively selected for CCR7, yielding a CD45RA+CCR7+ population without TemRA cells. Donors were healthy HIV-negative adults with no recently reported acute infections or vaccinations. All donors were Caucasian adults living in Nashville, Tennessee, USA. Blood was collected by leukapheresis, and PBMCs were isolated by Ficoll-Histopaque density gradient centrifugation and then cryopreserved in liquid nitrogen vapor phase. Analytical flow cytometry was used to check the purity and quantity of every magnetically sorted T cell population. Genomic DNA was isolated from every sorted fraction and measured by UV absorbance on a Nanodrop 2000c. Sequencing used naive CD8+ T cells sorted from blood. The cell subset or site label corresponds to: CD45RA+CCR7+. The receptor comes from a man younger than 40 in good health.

The DNA sequence is TGTGCCAGCAGCCGTGATCTAGCGAGCTCCTACGAGCAGTACTTC. Its protein reads: CASSRDLASSYEQYF. The rearrangement combines TRBV7-3 with TRBJ2-7; 6 matching bases give a weak D call of TRBD2. The CDR3 numbers 15 residues from cysteine through phenylalanine. The read is trimmed to its CDR3 DNA, 45 bases read in frame from base 1. In the germline V gene, CDR1 corresponds to SGHTA and CDR2 to FQGTGA. V and J lose 5 bases and 0 bases, and a span of 14 bases separates them. Outside the CDR3, residues come from the reference TRBV7-3 and TRBJ2-7 proteins, so the full variable domain is: GAGVSQTPSNKVTEKGKYVELRCDPISGHTALYWYRQSLGQGPEFLIYFQGTGAADDSGLPNDRFFAVRPEGSVSTLKIQRTERGDSAVYLCASSRDLASSYEQYFGPGTRLTVT.